This T cell receptor (beta chain) was obtained from a study of molecular identifiers for immune sequencing clone quantification. Study summary: Sequencing covered four of five parts into which replicate RNA from about 20,000 or 100,000 naive CD8 cells was split. Overall study findings and caveats: Clones of above 20 RNA copies carried over 98% of effector molecules; in naive cells they carried under 1%.

This CDR3 is 14 amino acids long. The V end lost 1 base, the J end lost 2 bases, and 8 bases lay between the germline ends. CDR1 is SGHTA, CDR2 FQGNSA, per germline. Methods described previously were used for bulk TCR libraries, and listed TCR primers were applied. TCRdb independently ran MiXCR on the PCR reads; one entry per CDR3 protein. The sample contains around 300,000 distinct CDR3 sequences, under 25% of which appear only once. Naive CD8 T cells underwent sorting with the CD8+CD4-CCR7+CD45RA+ definition. This clonotype was detected many times. The antigen is unknown. This chain links TRBV7-2 with TRBJ2-5; no definite D call. The sample was naive CD8+ T cells from blood, with Jurkat cell RNA spiked in. Documented subset: FACS-sorted CD8+CD4-CCR7+CD45RA+ naive T cells. The sequence was obtained from a human donor in good health. Some libraries in this study had Jurkat cell RNA spiked in. DNA for the CDR3: TGTGCCAGCAGCTTAGTACAGATACAAGAGACCCAGTACTTC. Protein: CASSLVQIQETQYF.